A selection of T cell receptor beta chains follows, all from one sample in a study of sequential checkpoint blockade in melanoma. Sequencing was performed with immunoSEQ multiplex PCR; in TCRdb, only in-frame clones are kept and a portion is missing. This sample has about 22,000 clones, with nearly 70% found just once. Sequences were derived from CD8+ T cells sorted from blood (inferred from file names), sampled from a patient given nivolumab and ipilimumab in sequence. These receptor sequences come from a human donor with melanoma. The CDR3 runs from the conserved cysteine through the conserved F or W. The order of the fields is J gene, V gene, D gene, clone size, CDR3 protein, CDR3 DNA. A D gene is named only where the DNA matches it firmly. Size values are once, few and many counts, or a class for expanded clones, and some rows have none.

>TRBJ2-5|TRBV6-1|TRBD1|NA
CASSEPPGQGAETQYF
TGTGCCAGCAGTGAGCCTCCGGGACAGGGGGCTGAGACCCAGTACTTC
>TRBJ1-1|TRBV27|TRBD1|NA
CASRYRGLNTEAFF
TGTGCCAGCAGGTACAGGGGTCTAAACACTGAAGCTTTCTTT
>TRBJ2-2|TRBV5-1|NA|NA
CASSLVRGHATGELFF
TGCGCCAGCAGCTTGGTCAGGGGCCACGCCACCGGGGAGCTGTTTTTT
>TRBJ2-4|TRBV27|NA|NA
CASWEIQGSGENIQYF
TGTGCCAGCTGGGAAATACAGGGCTCAGGGGAAAACATTCAGTACTTC
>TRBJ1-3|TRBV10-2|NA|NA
CASFSVSGNTIYF
TGCGCCAGCTTCTCTGTCTCTGGAAACACCATATATTTT
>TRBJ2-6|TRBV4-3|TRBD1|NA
CASSQDPIGGQESGANVLTF
TGCGCCAGCAGCCAAGACCCTATAGGGGGACAGGAGTCTGGGGCCAACGTCCTGACTTTC
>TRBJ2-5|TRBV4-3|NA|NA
CASSHDGRGTQYF
TGCGCCAGCAGCCATGATGGCCGGGGGACCCAGTACTTC
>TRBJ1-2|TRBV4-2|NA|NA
CASSQDWGGGHYGYTF
TGTGCCAGCAGCCAAGACTGGGGCGGGGGACACTATGGCTACACCTTC
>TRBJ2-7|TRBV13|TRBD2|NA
CASSEDGRYEQYF
TGTGCCAGCAGCGAGGACGGGAGGTACGAGCAGTACTTC
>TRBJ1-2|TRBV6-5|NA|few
CASSYGHTYGYTF
TGTGCCAGCAGTTACGGACACACCTATGGCTACACCTTC
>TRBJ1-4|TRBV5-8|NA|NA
CASSLGQGGDEKLFF
TGTGCCAGCAGCTTGGGGCAGGGTGGGGATGAAAAACTGTTTTTT